This is a list of T cell receptor beta chains from one sample in a study of cytomegalovirus exposure and HLA in healthy donors. Sequencing used immunoSEQ multiplex PCR; TCRdb keeps in-frame clones, though not all of them. The listing contains around 70,000 clones. Source material: PBMCs. The receptors derive from a middle-aged woman in good health and CMV-seropositive. The CDR3 runs from the conserved cysteine through the conserved F or W. The order of the fields is J gene, D gene, V gene, CDR3 protein, CDR3 DNA. The D gene is left open where the match is weak.

TRBJ2-3 TRBD1 TRBV7-3 CASSLFGTGPGDTQYF TGTGCCAGCAGCCTATTTGGGACAGGGCCCGGAGATACGCAGTATTTT
TRBJ1-1 NA TRBV4-1 CASSQDSGQWTEAFF TGCGCCAGCAGCCAAGATAGCGGACAATGGACTGAAGCTTTCTTT
TRBJ2-5 TRBD2 TRBV5-8 CASSLAGTSGIETQYF TGTGCCAGCAGCTTGGCGGGGACTAGCGGGATAGAGACCCAGTACTTC
TRBJ2-7 NA TRBV10-3 CATQMLGDSYEQYF TGTGCCACCCAGATGTTAGGGGACTCCTACGAGCAGTACTTC
TRBJ2-7 TRBD2 TRBV5-4 CASSTLTSGRASEQYF TGTGCCAGCAGCACCTTAACTAGCGGGAGGGCATCCGAGCAGTACTTC
TRBJ2-1 TRBD2 TRBV7-2 CASSFQAGGGGEQFF TGTGCCAGCAGCTTCCAAGCGGGAGGGGGCGGTGAGCAGTTCTTC
TRBJ2-1 TRBD2 TRBV10-3 CAIIATSGILHNEQFF TGTGCCATCATTGCGACTAGCGGGATCCTCCACAATGAGCAGTTCTTC
TRBJ2-1 TRBD2 TRBV29-1 CSVGGLAGPVSFYNEQFF TGCAGCGTTGGAGGCCTAGCGGGGCCGGTATCGTTCTACAATGAGCAGTTCTTC
TRBJ2-7 TRBD2 TRBV6-1 CASSPGTSPYVGQYF TGTGCCAGCAGCCCCGGGACTAGCCCGTACGTTGGGCAGTACTTC
TRBJ1-4 NA TRBV7-6 CASSQFGGGWEKLFF TGTGCCAGCAGCCAATTCGGGGGAGGTTGGGAAAAACTGTTTTTT
TRBJ2-7 NA TRBV7-8 CASSLVAVDSYEQYF TGTGCCAGCAGCTTAGTGGCCGTTGACTCCTACGAGCAGTACTTC
TRBJ2-7 NA TRBV6-6 CASSADSYEQYF TGTGCCAGCAGTGCGGATTCCTACGAGCAGTACTTC
TRBJ1-1 TRBD1 TRBV29-1 CSVTTGGLAFF TGCAGCGTCACGACAGGGGGCTTAGCTTTCTTT
TRBJ2-2 NA TRBV11-2 CASSLDNRGGHTGELFF TGTGCCAGCAGCTTAGATAACAGGGGGGGTCACACCGGGGAGCTGTTTTTT
TRBJ1-1 TRBD1 TRBV6-4 CASSEGTDNTEAFF TGTGCCAGCAGTGAAGGGACAGATAACACTGAAGCTTTCTTT
TRBJ2-5 TRBD1 TRBV11-1 CASSLRDSQETQYF TGTGCCAGCAGCCTCCGGGACAGCCAAGAGACCCAGTACTTC
TRBJ1-1 NA TRBV19 CASGTEAFF TGTGCCAGCGGCACTGAAGCTTTCTTT
TRBJ2-5 NA TRBV6-5 CASSYQGPRETQYF TGTGCCAGCAGTTACCAGGGGCCGAGAGAGACCCAGTACTTC
TRBJ2-1 TRBD2 TRBV28 CASTNAGGSYNEQFF TGTGCCAGCACCAACGCGGGCGGGAGCTACAATGAGCAGTTCTTC
TRBJ1-1 NA TRBV6-5 CASSRGSGDTEAFF TGTGCCAGCAGCCGGGGGAGCGGGGACACTGAAGCTTTCTTT
TRBJ1-3 NA TRBV9 CASSPTGNSGNTIYF TGTGCCAGCAGCCCAACAGGGAACTCTGGAAACACCATATATTTT
TRBJ2-6 TRBD1 TRBV28 CASSFVDRSSGANVLTF TGTGCCAGCAGTTTTGTGGACAGGAGCTCTGGGGCCAACGTCCTGACTTTC
TRBJ2-7 TRBD1 TRBV5-8 CASSNRDRAEQYF TGTGCCAGCAGCAACCGGGACAGGGCCGAGCAGTACTTC
TRBJ1-1 NA TRBV5-1 CASSLGRNTEAFF TGCGCCAGCAGCTTGGGCAGGAACACTGAAGCTTTCTTT
TRBJ2-3 TRBD1 TRBV9 CASSVGQGAFTDTQYF TGTGCCAGCAGCGTAGGACAGGGGGCTTTCACAGATACGCAGTATTTT
TRBJ2-4 TRBD1 TRBV29-1 CSGVQGDVNIQYF TGCAGCGGAGTACAGGGGGATGTAAACATTCAGTACTTC
TRBJ2-1 TRBD2 TRBV7-9 CASSLWGLAVHNEQFF TGTGCCAGCAGCTTGTGGGGACTAGCGGTCCACAATGAGCAGTTCTTC
TRBJ2-3 NA TRBV28 CASSLQTTTTDTQYF TGTGCCAGCAGTTTACAAACCACTACCACAGATACGCAGTATTTT
TRBJ2-7 NA TRBV28 CASSGGTLSSYEQYF TGTGCCAGCAGTGGAGGGACTCTAAGCTCCTACGAGCAGTACTTC
TRBJ1-1 TRBD1 TRBV10-3 CAISADRAGEAFF TGTGCCATCAGTGCAGACAGGGCAGGTGAAGCCTTCTTT
TRBJ2-1 TRBD2 TRBV28 CASRPGTSGKNEQFF TGTGCCAGCCGACCGGGGACTAGCGGGAAGAATGAGCAGTTCTTC
TRBJ2-7 NA TRBV18 CASSRVGGSYEQYF TGTGCCAGCTCACGAGTCGGCGGTTCCTACGAGCAGTACTTC
TRBJ2-6 TRBD1 TRBV6-1 CASSDRTGNPSGANVLTF TGTGCCAGCAGTGACCGGACAGGGAACCCCTCTGGGGCCAACGTCCTGACTTTC
TRBJ2-1 TRBD1 TRBV2 CASSARTGEQFF TGTGCCAGCAGTGCCCGGACAGGAGAGCAGTTCTTC
TRBJ1-4 TRBD1 TRBV18 CASSPGQGRGKLFF TGTGCCAGCTCCCCGGGACAGGGCCGCGGAAAACTGTTTTTT
TRBJ2-7 NA TRBV29-1 CSVGTDGSYEQYF TGCAGCGTTGGGACAGACGGCTCCTACGAGCAGTACTTC
TRBJ2-5 TRBD2 TRBV7-3 CASGQGGRVETQYF TGTGCCAGTGGCCAGGGCGGGAGGGTAGAGACCCAGTACTTC
TRBJ2-5 TRBD1 TRBV6-6 CASSVDRGETQYF TGTGCCAGCAGTGTAGACAGGGGAGAGACCCAGTACTTC
TRBJ1-4 TRBD1 TRBV5-5 CASSLQGVEKLFF TGTGCCAGCAGCCTGCAGGGGGTAGAAAAACTGTTTTTT
TRBJ1-2 NA TRBV6-6 CASIGVNYGYTF TGTGCCAGCATCGGGGTGAACTATGGCTACACCTTC
TRBJ2-2 NA TRBV19 CASSIGIGTGELFF TGTGCCAGTAGTATCGGGATTGGGACCGGGGAGCTGTTTTTT
TRBJ2-2 TRBD2 TRBV19 CASSILGGRAGELFF TGTGCCAGTAGTATTCTTGGCGGGAGGGCCGGGGAGCTGTTTTTT
TRBJ2-5 TRBD2 TRBV29-1 CSLYESSGGTQYF TGCAGCCTTTATGAATCTAGCGGTGGGACCCAGTACTTC
TRBJ2-5 TRBD2 TRBV6-5 CASSSLGGASETQYF TGTGCCAGCAGTTCCCTCGGGGGGGCTAGCGAGACCCAGTACTTC
TRBJ2-3 TRBD1 TRBV4-2 CASSQDRGDRGTDTQYF TGTGCCAGCAGCCAAGATCGGGGGGACAGGGGCACAGATACGCAGTATTTT
TRBJ2-5 TRBD2 TRBV5-1 CASSPGGRETQYF TGCGCCAGCAGCCCCGGGGGGAGAGAGACCCAGTACTTC
TRBJ2-7 TRBD2 TRBV27 CASRSWTSGTSYEQYF TGTGCCAGCAGGTCTTGGACTAGCGGGACATCCTACGAGCAGTACTTC
TRBJ1-3 NA TRBV29-1 CSVDPGGNTIYF TGCAGCGTTGATCCAGGGGGAAACACCATATATTTT
TRBJ1-3 TRBD1 TRBV5-1 CASSLYWTGSLSSGNTIYF TGCGCCAGCAGCTTGTATTGGACAGGGAGTCTCTCTTCTGGAAACACCATATATTTT
TRBJ1-2 NA TRBV18 CASSRAGENYGYTF TGTGCCAGCTCCCGGGCAGGGGAAAACTATGGCTACACCTTC
TRBJ2-1 TRBD2 TRBV5-6 CASSRSGGSTYNEQFF TGTGCCAGCAGCCGGTCTGGCGGGAGTACCTACAATGAGCAGTTCTTC
TRBJ2-6 NA TRBV19 CASSIDRSGANVLTF TGTGCCAGTAGTATAGATCGGTCAGGGGCCAACGTCCTGACTTTC